Following are 32 T cell receptor beta chains from one sample sequenced in a study of STAT5B mutations in CD4+ large granular lymphocyte leukemia. Sequencing was performed with immunoSEQ multiplex PCR; in TCRdb, only in-frame clones are kept and a portion is missing. The table shows 31,000 or so clones, with about 70% occurring only once. The sequencing sample was made of CD4+ T cells from blood buffy coats. These TCRs come from a human donor in good health.

The chain recombines TRBV18 with TRBJ1-4; weak D call: TRBD1 (5 bases). From germline, CDR1 is KGHSH and CDR2 LQKENI. Deletions cut 0 bases from V and 3 bases from J, with 11 bases between. This CDR3 comprises 16 residues. DNA of the CDR3: TGTGCCAGCTCACCACCGCGGGACGGCCCTAATGAAAAACTGTTTTTT. It encodes CASSPPRDGPNEKLFF.

The chain is built from TRBV2 and TRBJ1-1, with D unresolved. The length of the CDR3 is 12 residues. CDR1 is SNHLY and CDR2 is FYNNEI in the germline V gene. Trimming stripped 4 bases from V and 7 bases from J, with 10 bases between. CDR3 sequence reads: CASSVTRNEAFF. In DNA form, the CDR3 reads TGTGCCAGCAGTGTGACCAGGAATGAAGCTTTCTTT.

As for this clone: Compared with germline, one end of the junction differs, possibly owing to a read error. As DNA, the CDR3 is TGCGTCAGCAGCCAGGGGATAGCGGGAGGGTCGGGCGGGGAGCTGTTTTTT. It specifies CVSSQGIAGGSGGELFF. The J gene is TRBJ2-2, the V gene TRBV4-3, with TRBD2 matching 11 bases. Germline V gene lookup returns CDR1 LGHNA and CDR2 YSLEER. CDR3 size: 17 residues.

The chain carries TRBV6-4 and TRBJ2-3; TRBD2 is a possible D gene (6 bases). Germline loops: CDR1 MRHNA, CDR2 SNTAGT. The CDR3 has 15 amino acids. The V gene lost 5 bases and the J gene lost 2 bases, with 14 bases spanning the gap. The CDR3 spells CASSRSGLNTDTQYF. In nucleotides, the CDR3 is TGTGCCAGCAGTCGATCGGGACTGAACACAGATACGCAGTATTTT.

The V and J genes are TRBV4-1 and TRBJ2-1; 13 bases fit TRBD2. CDR1 MGHRA and CDR2 YSYEKL come from the germline V gene. V shed 3 bases, J shed 9 bases, and the junction held 11 bases outside the gene matches. The CDR3 covers 17 residues. The CDR3 sequence is CASSHLGGTSGISEQFF. CDR3 nucleotides: TGCGCCAGCAGCCACCTGGGGGGGACTAGCGGGATCAGTGAGCAGTTCTTC.

The V gene is TRBV30, the J gene TRBJ1-2; a weak D match, TRBD1 (5 bases). The CDR3 covers 13 residues. Trimming took 3 bases from V and 2 from J, leaving 10 bases between them. The germline gives CDR1 GTSNPN, CDR2 SVGIG (reference sequence). CDR3 in amino acids: CAWRGLSNYGYTF. CDR3 nucleotides: TGTGCCTGGAGGGGGCTGTCGAACTATGGCTACACCTTC.

This chain uses TRBV4-1 with TRBJ1-1, with TRBD1 as a possible D gene (6 bases). V lost 1 base and J 11 bases, leaving 17 bases between the germline ends. The CDR3 covers 14 residues. The germline CDR1 and CDR2 sequences are MGHRA and YSYEKL. The CDR3 region has the DNA TGCGCCAGCAGCCAAGGTCCGGGGGCGCGTGAGGCTTTCTTT. It codes for CASSQGPGAREAFF.

Only a few counts were recorded for this clone. V gene TRBV10-3 combines with J gene TRBJ1-1; D uncertain. V lost 6 bases, J lost 2 bases, and 13 bases lay in between. Per the germline V gene, CDR1 is ENHRY and CDR2 is SYGVKD. The CDR3 has 14 amino acids. In DNA form, the CDR3 reads TGTGCCATCAGCCAGGCCCAGGCCAACACTGAAGCTTTCTTT. It encodes CAISQAQANTEAFF.

J is TRBJ1-4 and V is TRBV5-6; D unresolved. The germline CDR1 and CDR2 sequences are SGHDT and YYEEEE. The CDR3 spans 14 residues. Trimming shortened V by 4 bases and J by 6 bases, and 13 bases separated the two germline ends. CDR3 DNA: TGTGCCAGCAGCCCGGTCGGGGTAGATGAAAAACTGTTTTTT. Translating gives CASSPVGVDEKLFF.

The chain employs TRBV5-1 and TRBJ2-2; tentatively, D is TRBD2 (5 bases). The germline V gene encodes CDR1 SGHRS and CDR2 YFSETQ. The V end lost 3 bases, the J end lost 7 bases, and 13 bases lay between the germline ends. CDR3 length: 14 residues. DNA for the CDR3: TGCGCCAGCAGCTCCGGGAATGGAGGCGGGGAGCTGTTTTTT. This codes for CASSSGNGGGELFF.

V gene TRBV30 combines with J gene TRBJ2-6, with D perhaps matching TRBD1 (5 bases). The CDR3 consists of 15 residues. Trimming removed 5 bases at V and 14 bases at J, with 25 bases between. In germline, CDR1 is GTSNPN, CDR2 SVGIG (reference sequence). CDR3 amino acids: CAWDSQGRYLSILTF. Here the CDR3 DNA reads TGTGCCTGGGATTCTCAGGGCAGATACCTGAGTATCCTGACTTTC.

V and J are TRBV2 and TRBJ2-6, with D perhaps being TRBD1 or TRBD2 (5 bases each). The CDR3 spans 15 residues. Germline V gives CDR1 SNHLY, CDR2 FYNNEI. The V and J ends lost 7 bases and 2 bases respectively, with 12 bases between them. The chain's CDR3 is CASTSLGAGANVLTF. CDR3 coding DNA: TGTGCCAGCACTTCCCTGGGGGCTGGGGCCAACGTCCTGACTTTC.

Here the CDR3 reads CASSPTGPSSPLHF. The CDR3 region has the DNA TGTGCCAGTAGTCCAACCGGGCCATCTTCACCCCTCCACTTT. This sequence joins TRBV19 and TRBJ1-6; D unresolved. The CDR3 has 14 residues. V was trimmed by 5 bases and J by 9 bases, leaving 14 bases between them. Germline V gene lookup returns CDR1 LNHDA and CDR2 SQIVND (reference sequence).

The chain has TRBV9 and TRBJ2-6; 8 bases match TRBD2. CDR3 length: 16 residues. CDR1 SGDLS and CDR2 YYNGEE come from the germline V gene. J lost 2 bases, V lost 0 bases, and 1 base had no gene match. This CDR3 reads CASSVVAGTGANVLTF. In DNA form, the CDR3 reads TGTGCCAGCAGCGTAGTAGCGGGGACTGGGGCCAACGTCCTGACTTTC.

This chain joins TRBV25-1 and TRBJ2-7, with TRBD2 matching 16 bases. Germline CDR1 reads MGHDK; CDR2 reads SYGVNS. The CDR3 loop spans 16 amino acids. Trimming took 7 bases from V and 6 from J; bases not matched to a gene: 9. The DNA of the CDR3 is TGTGCCAGCACCGCCCGCGGGACTAGCGGGGGGGGCGAGCAGTACTTC. This codes for CASTARGTSGGGEQYF.

Only one count was recorded for this clone. The CDR3 is CASRQLSSTGELFF. CDR3 nucleotide sequence: TGTGCCAGCAGACAGTTAAGTAGCACCGGGGAGCTGTTTTTT. The genes are TRBV11-3 and TRBJ2-2; no clear D. Germline V gives CDR1 SGHNT, CDR2 YENEEA. This CDR3 region has 14 residues. V was trimmed by 6 bases and J by 4 bases, leaving 12 bases between them.

The rearrangement joins TRBV28 to TRBJ1-6, with TRBD1 matching 7 bases. Trimming cost V 4 bases and J 7 bases; bases outside gene matches: 7. Germline V gene data show CDR1 as MDHEN and CDR2 as SYDVKM. The CDR3 sequence is 15 residues long. CDR3 nucleotide sequence: TGTGCCAGCAGTTCCTGGACAGGTGGGAATTCACCCCTCCACTTT. This translates into CASSSWTGGNSPLHF.

This chain connects TRBV25-1 to TRBJ2-1; 8 positions match TRBD2. V lost 6 bases to trimming and J lost 4 bases; unmatched junction nucleotides: 8. CDR1 and CDR2 from the germline V gene are MGHDK and SYGVNS. CDR3 length: 15 residues. The CDR3 region has the DNA TGTGCCAGCAGCCCCACCGGGACTAGATACAATGAGCAGTTCTTC. Its protein is CASSPTGTRYNEQFF. Full variable domain (rest looked up from reference TRBV25-1 and TRBJ2-1): EADIYQTPRYLVIGTGKKITLECSQTMGHDKMYWYQQDPGMELHLIHYSYGVNSTEKGDLSSESTVSRIRTEHFPLTLESARPSHTSQYLCASSPTGTRYNEQFFGPGTRLTVL.

This clone is labeled medium-sized. V and J are TRBV9 and TRBJ1-6; the D is unclear. The V gene lost 4 bases and the J gene lost 7 bases, with 15 bases spanning the gap. The CDR3 is 15 residues long. Germline V CDR1 and CDR2: SGDLS, YYNGEE. CDR3 nucleotide sequence: TGTGCCAGCAGCTTTGCCGGGTATTCGAATTCACCCCTCCACTTT. It specifies CASSFAGYSNSPLHF.

The chain combines TRBV11-2 with TRBJ2-3; 8 nucleotides match TRBD2. J was trimmed by 5 bases and V by 5 bases; bases with no gene match: 9. Germline V gene sequence: CDR1 SGHAT, CDR2 FQNNGV. There are 15 residues in the CDR3. CDR3 sequence (DNA): TGTGCCAGCAGCCCAGTTCGGGGGGGGTTAGATACGCAGTATTTT. Residues: CASSPVRGGLDTQYF.

This clone was recorded only once. This chain links TRBV2 with TRBJ2-5; TRBD2 is a possible D gene (6 bases). V gave up 8 bases and J gave up 7 bases, with 20 bases separating them. Germline CDR1 SNHLY, CDR2 FYNNEI. This CDR3 has 14 residues. DNA for the CDR3: TGTGCCAGCGGAAACGGGGGTCGAGTAGGGACCCAGTACTTC. This sequence encodes CASGNGGRVGTQYF.

This chain connects TRBV6-5 to TRBJ1-1; no clear D. Germline V gene data show CDR1 as MNHEY and CDR2 as SVGAGI. This CDR3 spans 12 amino acids. The V end was cut by 5 bases, the J end by 1 base, with 5 bases between. The CDR3 bases are TGTGCCAGCAGTCCGGGGAACACTGAAGCTTTCTTT. Amino acid sequence: CASSPGNTEAFF.

The genes are TRBV28 and TRBJ2-5; either TRBD1 or TRBD2 may fit D (5 bases each). This CDR3 comprises 13 residues. CDR1 is MDHEN and CDR2 is SYDVKM in the germline V gene. The V end was cut by 3 bases, the J end by 4 bases, with 9 bases between. The CDR3, as DNA: TGTGCCAGCAGTTTCCTGAGGGGAGAGACCCAGTACTTC. Its protein is CASSFLRGETQYF.

DNA for the CDR3: TGTGCCAGCAGCCCGACAGGGGGTGAGACCCAGTACTTC. Amino acid sequence: CASSPTGGETQYF. The V and J genes are TRBV6-4 and TRBJ2-5; 9 bases map to TRBD1. With V trimmed by 6 bases and J by 5 bases, 4 bases remained unmatched. The CDR3 runs to 13 residues. In germline, CDR1 is MRHNA, CDR2 SNTAGT.

The chain has TRBV7-2 and TRBJ2-5; 7 positions match TRBD1. Germline CDR1 and CDR2: SGHTA and FQGNSA. The CDR3 runs 13 residues. V shed 4 bases and J 4 bases; nucleotides not matched to a gene: 3. The CDR3: CASSSGQVETQYF. CDR3 nucleotides: TGTGCCAGCAGCTCCGGACAGGTAGAGACCCAGTACTTC. Using reference TRBV7-2 and TRBJ2-5 for the parts outside the CDR3, the full variable domain is GAGVSQSPSNKVTEKGKDVELRCDPISGHTALYWYRQSLGQGLEFLIYFQGNSAPDKSGLPSDRFSAERTGGSVSTLTIQRTQQEDSAVYLCASSSGQVETQYFGPGTRLLVL.

The chain combines TRBV7-9 with TRBJ2-1; 9 nucleotides line up with TRBD1. The V and J ends lost 8 bases and 12 bases, in that order; junction bases with no gene match: 17. The germline gives CDR1 SEHNR, CDR2 FQNEAQ (reference sequence). This CDR3 contains 15 residues. The CDR3 nucleotides are TGTGCCAGCCTGCTGAGGGACAGGGACACCCAAGGGCAGTTCTTC. It yields the protein CASLLRDRDTQGQFF.

The chain carries TRBV19 and TRBJ1-2; tentative D call: TRBD1 (5 bases). CDR1 is LNHDA, CDR2 SQIVND, per germline (reference sequence). The CDR3 has 12 amino acids. Trimming cost V 7 bases and J 2 bases, with 8 bases left between them. CDR3 sequence reads: CASKAGNYGYTF. The CDR3 nucleotides read TGTGCCAGTAAAGCAGGGAACTATGGCTACACCTTC.

The CDR3 reads CASSRIQGSGTDTQYF. CDR3 nucleotides: TGTGCCAGCAGCCGAATACAGGGGTCGGGGACAGATACGCAGTATTTT. This rearrangement joins TRBV27 to TRBJ2-3; 7 bases agree with TRBD1. CDR3 length equals 16 residues. Germline V gene sequence: CDR1 MNHEY, CDR2 SMNVEV (reference sequence). V dropped 6 bases and J dropped 3; count of bases not matched to a gene: 12.

The rearrangement uses TRBV18 and TRBJ2-1; 7 bases are shared with TRBD2. After removal of 3 bases from V and 3 bases from J, the junction contained 5 bases not matched to a gene. Germline CDR1 is KGHSH and CDR2 is LQKENI. The length of the CDR3 is 15 residues. The CDR3 loop reads CASSPIGGSYNEQFF. The CDR3 bases are TGTGCCAGCTCACCGATCGGGGGGAGCTACAATGAGCAGTTCTTC.

The chain recombines TRBV7-5 with TRBJ1-3. TRBV7-5 is described as a pseudogene. The CDR3 loop spans 15 amino acids. In nucleotides, the CDR3 is TGTGTCAGAAGCTTAGACCGGAGCTCTGGAAACACCATATATTTT. Its protein product is CVRSLDRSSGNTIYF.

The chain has TRBV18 and TRBJ1-1; a weak D match, TRBD1 (5 bases). CDR3 length: 17 amino acids. V lost 2 bases and J lost 5, with 21 bases in between. Germline V gene sequence: CDR1 KGHSH, CDR2 LQKENI. For the CDR3, the DNA is TGTGCCAGCTCACCAGAGGTCCCGAGCCGGGGGTGGACTGAAGCTTTCTTT. The encoded protein is CASSPEVPSRGWTEAFF.

This clone showed up just a few times. The chain employs TRBV6-1 and TRBJ1-1, with D possibly matching TRBD1 (5 bases). This CDR3 region has 13 residues. CDR1 and CDR2 (germline): MNHNS, SASEGT. Trimming took 8 bases from V and 1 from J, leaving 11 bases between them. CDR3 DNA: TGTGCCAGCCATTTCACAGGGAACACTGAAGCTTTCTTT. Its protein product is CASHFTGNTEAFF.